This T cell receptor (beta chain) was retrieved from a study of CD8+CD57+ T cells in acquired aplastic anemia. The authors sequenced patients whose flow cytometry had shown CD8+CD57+ cell expansion. The CDR3 sequence is 14 residues long. CDR1 SGHTA and CDR2 FQGNSA come from the germline V gene. The V gene lost 1 base and the J gene lost 11 bases, with 15 bases spanning the gap. This clonotype was counted at least ten times. Genomic DNA, the template, was used for profiling of the TCR beta VDJ and CDR3. One entry per CDR3 protein, called by TCRdb with MiXCR from the reads. The sample gives approximately 200,000 distinct CDR3 sequences, roughly 50% of which show up once; just under 20% is in the top ten.

The chain couples TRBV7-2 to TRBJ1-5; TRBD1 might be the D (5 bases). The clonotype was recovered from a human donor with aplastic anemia. Material for sequencing was sorted CD4+, CD8+, or CD8+CD57+ T cells (not recorded which) from PBMCs. CDR3 protein: CASSLDGANTAQHF. The CDR3 DNA is TGTGCCAGCAGCTTAGATGGGGCAAATACGGCCCAGCATTTT. The variable domain in full, with the rest retrieved from reference TRBV7-2 and TRBJ1-5, is GAGVSQSPSNKVTEKGKDVELRCDPISGHTALYWYRQSLGQGLEFLIYFQGNSAPDKSGLPSDRFSAERTGGSVSTLTIQRTQQEDSAVYLCASSLDGANTAQHFGDGTRLSIL.